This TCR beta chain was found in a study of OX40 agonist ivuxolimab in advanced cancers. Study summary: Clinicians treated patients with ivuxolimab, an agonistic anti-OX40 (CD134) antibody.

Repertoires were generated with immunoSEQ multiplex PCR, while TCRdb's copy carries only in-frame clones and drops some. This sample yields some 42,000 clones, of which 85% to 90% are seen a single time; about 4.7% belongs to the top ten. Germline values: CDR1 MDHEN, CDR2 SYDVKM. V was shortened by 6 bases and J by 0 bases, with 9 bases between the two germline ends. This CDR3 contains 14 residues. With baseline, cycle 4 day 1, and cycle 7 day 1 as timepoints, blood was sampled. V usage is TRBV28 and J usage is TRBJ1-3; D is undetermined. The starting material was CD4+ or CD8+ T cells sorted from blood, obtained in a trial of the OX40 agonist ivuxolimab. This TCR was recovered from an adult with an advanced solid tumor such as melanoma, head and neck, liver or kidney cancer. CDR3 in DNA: TGTGCCAGCAGGACACAGAGCTCTGGAAACACCATATATTTT. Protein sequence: CASRTQSSGNTIYF. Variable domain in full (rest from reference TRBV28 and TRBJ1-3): DVKVTQSSRYLVKRTGEKVFLECVQDMDHENMFWYRQDPGLGLRLIYFSYDVKMKEKGDIPEGYSVSREKKERFSLILESASTNQTSMYLCASRTQSSGNTIYFGEGSWLTVV.